This paragraph covers one TCR beta chain sequence. CDR1 and CDR2 from the germline V gene are DFQATT and SNEGSKA (reference sequence). CDR3 size: 14 residues. Trimming removed 3 bases from V and 2 bases from J, with 14 bases in between. The sample belongs to a study of blood T cell repertoires in COVID-19. Across the study: Acute-phase and convalescent COVID-19 samples originated in the United States, Italy and Spain. The cDNA or gDNA used as material had been derived from T cells, B-cell-depleted T cells, or PBMCs.

The assay was immunoSEQ multiplex PCR, and TCRdb's table has in-frame clones only and misses some. The sample records around 26,000 clones, approximately 81% being singletons. This chain joins TRBV20-1 and TRBJ2-7; maybe TRBD1 (6 bases). The clonotype originates from a human donor in a cohort sampled during active COVID-19. Sequenced sample: peripheral blood. The CDR3 loop is CSASIRDMAYEQYF. The CDR3 region has the DNA TGCAGTGCTAGTATTCGGGACATGGCCTACGAGCAGTACTTC.